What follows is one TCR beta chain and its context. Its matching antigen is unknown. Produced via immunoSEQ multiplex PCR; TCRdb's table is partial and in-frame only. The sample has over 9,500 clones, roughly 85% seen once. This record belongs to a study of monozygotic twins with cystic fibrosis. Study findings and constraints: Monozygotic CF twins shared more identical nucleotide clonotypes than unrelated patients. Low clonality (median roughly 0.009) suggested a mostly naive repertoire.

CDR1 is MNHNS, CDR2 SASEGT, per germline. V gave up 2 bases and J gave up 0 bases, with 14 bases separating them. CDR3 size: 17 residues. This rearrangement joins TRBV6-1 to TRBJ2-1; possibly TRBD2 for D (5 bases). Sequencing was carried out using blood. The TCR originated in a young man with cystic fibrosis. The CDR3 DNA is TGTGCCAGCAGTGAAACGGTGGCGGGTAACTCCTACAATGAGCAGTTCTTC. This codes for CASSETVAGNSYNEQFF.